This TCR beta chain was found in a study of blood T cell repertoires in COVID-19. Some clones are missing from TCRdb's copy, which holds only in-frame ones; the method was immunoSEQ multiplex PCR. The sample shows about 330,000 clones, 92% of them seen only once. The CDR3 has 17 residues. V gave up 1 base and J gave up 0 bases, with 16 bases separating them. CDR1 is SGHTA, CDR2 FQGNSA, per germline. The chain employs TRBV7-2 and TRBJ2-7; a possible D gene is TRBD1 (5 bases). The receptor was isolated from a woman aged 25 to 45 who had recovered from COVID-19. The sequencing input was PBMCs or T cells enriched from blood (not recorded which). The CDR3 DNA sequence: TGTGCCAGCAGCTTAGGTTTAGGGGCGACGAGCTCCTACGAGCAGTACTTC. Translating gives CASSLGLGATSSYEQYF.